Each of the 8 T cell receptor beta chains below was sequenced from the same sample in a study of tumor-infiltrating lymphocytes in localized non-small cell lung cancer. The method was immunoSEQ multiplex PCR; TCRdb's version includes in-frame clones alone and lacks a portion of them. The sample comprises 9,500 to 15,000 clones, about four fifths of which are singletons, and under 5.5% rests with the top ten. The sample was lung tumor tissue. These receptor sequences come from a human donor with non-small cell lung cancer.

The rearrangement uses TRBV2 and TRBJ2-3; 8 nucleotides line up with TRBD2. In germline, CDR1 is SNHLY, CDR2 FYNNEI. The length of the CDR3 is 17 residues. V lost 2 bases, J lost 2 bases, and 9 bases stayed unmatched. The CDR3 nucleotides read TGTGCCAGCAGTGAAATTTCTATCGGGAGGGCCACAGATACGCAGTATTTT. The encoded protein is CASSEISIGRATDTQYF.

The chain joins TRBV19 to TRBJ1-1, with TRBD1 matching over 7 bases. After removal of 5 bases from V and 1 base from J, the junction contained 7 bases not matched to a gene. Looked up from germline, CDR1 is LNHDA and CDR2 is SQIVND (reference sequence). There are 15 residues in the CDR3. The DNA of the CDR3 is TGTGCCAGTAGTCCCTGGACAGGAGCGAACACTGAAGCTTTCTTT. Its protein product is CASSPWTGANTEAFF. The whole variable domain, remainder taken from reference TRBV19 and TRBJ1-1, is DGGITQSPKYLFRKEGQNVTLSCEQNLNHDAMYWYRQDPGQGLRLIYYSQIVNDFQKGDIAEGYSVSREKKESFPLTVTSAQKNPTAFYLCASSPWTGANTEAFFGQGTRLTVV.

The genes are TRBV6-5 and TRBJ2-3; D gene ambiguous. V lost 0 bases, J lost 1 base, and 8 bases lay in between. The length of the CDR3 is 15 residues. Per germline, CDR1 MNHEY and CDR2 SVGAGI. CDR3: CASSYSNVGTDTQYF. The CDR3 coding sequence is TGTGCCAGCAGTTACTCGAATGTCGGCACAGATACGCAGTATTTT.

The V and J genes are TRBV30 and TRBJ1-2, with 8 bases matching TRBD1. CDR1 is GTSNPN, CDR2 SVGIG, per germline (reference sequence). The CDR3 is 13 residues long. J gave up 2 bases and V 2 bases, and 1 base lay outside the gene matches. DNA for the CDR3: TGTGCCTGGAGTCAGGGGGCCAACTATGGCTACACCTTC. This translates into CAWSQGANYGYTF.

This clone is medium-sized (0.01 to 0.1%) by share. The chain recombines TRBV15 with TRBJ1-1, with 7 bases fitting TRBD1. Trimming at V came to 5 bases and at J to 3 bases, leaving 6 bases not matched to a gene. CDR3 length equals 14 residues. Germline loops: CDR1 LNHNV, CDR2 YYDKDF (reference sequence). CDR3 sequence: CATSLQGFYTEAFF. CDR3 in DNA: TGTGCCACCAGCTTACAGGGGTTTTACACTGAAGCTTTCTTT. Looking up the rest from reference TRBV15 and TRBJ1-1 gives the full variable domain: DAMVIQNPRYQVTQFGKPVTLSCSQTLNHNVMYWYQQKSSQAPKLLFHYYDKDFNNEADTPDNFQSRRPNTSFCFLDIRSPGLGDTAMYLCATSLQGFYTEAFFGQGTRLTVV.

The CDR3 coding sequence is TGTGCCAGCAGCCATAGGGGACAGGGTCAACACGAGCAGTACTTC. It translates to CASSHRGQGQHEQYF. The chain links TRBV7-9 to TRBJ2-7; 9 nucleotides agree with TRBD1. The CDR3 has 15 residues. J lost 5 bases, V lost 5 bases, and 10 bases had no gene match. CDR1 SEHNR and CDR2 FQNEAQ come from the germline V gene (reference sequence).

The chain couples TRBV14 to TRBJ2-2, with 9 bases identical to TRBD1. The CDR3 loop spans 15 amino acids. Per the germline V gene, CDR1 is SGHDN and CDR2 is FVKESK. J was trimmed by 5 bases and V by 2 bases; bases with no gene match: 3. The CDR3 nucleotides read TGTGCCAGCAGCCAACCGGGACAGGGTACCGGGGAGCTGTTTTTT. Its translation: CASSQPGQGTGELFF.

V is TRBV4-3 and J is TRBJ2-7; D not certain. V was clipped by 0 bases and J by 3 bases, with 6 bases between them. The CDR3 is 13 residues long. From germline, CDR1 is LGHNA and CDR2 YSLEER. CDR3 sequence (DNA): TGCGCCAGCAGCCAAGATCTGTACTACGAGCAGTACGTC. As protein: CASSQDLYYEQYV.